Below, one T cell receptor (beta chain) is given with its context. Its antigen is as yet unknown. Blood specimens came from baseline, cycle 4 day 1, and cycle 7 day 1. The CDR3 has 15 amino acids. V dropped 4 bases and J dropped 3 bases, with 16 bases sitting between them. Per germline, CDR1 SGHNT and CDR2 YYREEE (reference sequence). This record belongs to a study of OX40 agonist ivuxolimab in advanced cancers. Study overall: Patients received ivuxolimab, an intravenous treatment, every 2 weeks at 0.01 to 10 mg/kg. The mean age was approximately 56 years, ranging from roughly 23 to 80, with less than 90% of participants male. Study findings and constraints: At doses 0.1 to 3.0 mg/kg, CD4+ and CD8+ clones expanded.

Method: immunoSEQ multiplex PCR; TCRdb's copy keeps in-frame clones and lacks some. The sample holds 55,000 to 85,000 clones, more than 80% seen once. The sample in question was CD4+ or CD8+ T cells sorted from blood, obtained in a trial of the OX40 agonist ivuxolimab. The sequence derives from an adult with an advanced solid tumor such as melanoma, head and neck, liver or kidney cancer. The chain combines TRBV5-4 with TRBJ1-1; D might be TRBD1 (5 bases). CDR3 DNA: TGTGCCAGCAGCCCGGCCCCGGGGGAGGACACTGAAGCTTTCTTT. Amino acids: CASSPAPGEDTEAFF.